Below, one TCR beta chain is given with its context. TCRdb reanalyzed the 5' RACE reads, giving one entry per CDR3 protein sequence and no DNA. Its table records approximately 380,000 distinct CDR3 sequences. This sample was included in a study of T cells expressing NK-cell markers. The CDR3 is 17 amino acids. The germline V gene has CDR1 SGHRS and CDR2 YFSETQ. Sequenced material: blood T cells: a sorted CD56 or NKG2C T cell subset, CD4+ or CD8+ T cells, or bulk PBMC T cells (not recorded which). The chain uses TRBV5-1 and TRBJ2-2; TCRdb selects TRBD2, and the lack of DNA leaves this call unchecked. This TCR was sampled from a man aged 18-70 years in good health. This CDR3 is CASSSTLSGEGTGELFF.